This paragraph reports one T cell receptor (beta chain). Its antigen is currently unknown. This record comes from a study of STAT5B mutations in CD4+ large granular lymphocyte leukemia. This CDR3 spans 15 amino acids. The germline CDR1 and CDR2 sequences are PRHDT and FYEKMQ (reference sequence). The V gene end was trimmed by 5 bases and the J gene end by 6 bases; junction bases not matched to a gene: 8. Whole-study results and caveats: 8/27 top patient clones versus 2/35 control clones were TRBV06-family. Higher CD4+ than CD8+ T-LGLL clonality might reflect small sample size.

Under the authors' procedure: Productive clonotypes were detectable down to 2.59 x 10-5 frequency. The repertoire was sequenced with immunoSEQ multiplex PCR; TCRdb's copy has only in-frame clones and lacks some. Clonal size and the V and J genes are those of that table, whereas D and trimming came from the DNA. Seen here are some 40,000 clones, roughly 85% observed once, and the top ten hold under 1.5%. The chain couples TRBV13 to TRBJ2-7, with TRBD2 matching over 12 bases. Sequenced sample: CD4+ T cells from blood buffy coats. The sequence was collected from a human donor in good health. The DNA for the CDR3 is TGTGCCAGCAGCGCAGGGACTAGCGGGTCGCGCGAGCAGTACTTC. As protein: CASSAGTSGSREQYF.